This T cell receptor beta chain was obtained from a study of CD8 T cells in Susac syndrome (dated by TCRdb to about 2019). In the study overall: Repertoire sequencing was used to test whether CD8+ T cell activation and differentiation in Susac syndrome was antigen driven. Points the paper makes about the study in general: The TCR sequencing and HLA analysis was acknowledged to have included a relatively small number of individuals.

Peripheral blood CD8+ and CD4+ T cells from healthy donors, Susac syndrome patients and multiple sclerosis patients were profiled using high-throughput TCR beta sequencing. Treatment-naive patients with stable or active relapsing-remitting disease fulfilling revised McDonald criteria were used as multiple sclerosis controls. Bulk CD8+ and CD4+ T cells were purified by magnetic negative isolation, whereas CD8+ TEMRA cells were enriched by FACS. Blood was collected in EDTA tubes and processed within 24 hours, with PBMCs isolated through density gradient centrifugation. PBMCs destined for TCR sequencing were cryopreserved in liquid nitrogen and later thawed in a 37 °C water bath. The sorted or isolated CD4+, CD8+ and CD8+ TEMRA cells had a purity of 90% or higher. This clonotype was seen once. Which antigen it targets is not known. One base away there is no much larger clone; base qualities are not given. Just one read gives weak support.

RNA was extracted with the RNeasy kit and roughly 0.45 to 1 ug was reverse transcribed using random hexamers. The immunoSEQ multiplex PCR assay, which covers 54 Vbeta and 13 Jbeta segments, was used to amplify TCR beta CDR3 regions. Bias from PCR amplification was corrected by using a synthetic template baseline for primer optimization and for computational correction. From the authors' description of their analysis: Reads were annotated to V, D and J genes according to IMGT and were analyzed with immunoSEQ Analyzer, with only productive sequences retained. To calculate clonality, Shannon entropy was normalized by log2 of the number of productive unique sequences and then subtracted from one. For each patient and control, public and private clones were evaluated within the 100 most prevalent clones. A clone was defined as Susac-specific if it was absent from the healthy and MS cohorts, from roughly 1,000 published viral clones and from other ImmuneACCESS disease sequences. Through fastp at Q25 and MiXCR, TCRdb rebuilt clones from the public reads, retaining in-frame beta chains. One record per CDR3 amino acid sequence lists the most common genes and DNA. It is TCRdb's table, rather than the study itself, that gives the V and J calls and clone size. The sample table lists about 210,000 distinct CDR3 sequences, around 95% of them with a count of one. The ten biggest clones cover about 0.088% of the sample.

The germline V gene specifies SQVTM as CDR1 and ANQGSEA as CDR2. The CDR3 covers 18 residues, taking in both the cysteine and the phenylalanine. Only CDR3 DNA remains: 54 bases, in frame from the first base. Germline trimming: 6 bases from V, 0 bases from J; junction bases outside gene matches: 12. The source of this sequence is a human donor with multiple sclerosis. The chain links TRBV29-1 with TRBJ2-1, with TRBD2 matching 12 junction bases. The sample was CD4+ T cells from PBMCs. This receptor carries the CDR3 CSVFGLAGLRSSYNEQFF. DNA sequence: TGCAGCGTCTTCGGACTAGCGGGACTCCGCAGCTCCTACAATGAGCAGTTCTTC.